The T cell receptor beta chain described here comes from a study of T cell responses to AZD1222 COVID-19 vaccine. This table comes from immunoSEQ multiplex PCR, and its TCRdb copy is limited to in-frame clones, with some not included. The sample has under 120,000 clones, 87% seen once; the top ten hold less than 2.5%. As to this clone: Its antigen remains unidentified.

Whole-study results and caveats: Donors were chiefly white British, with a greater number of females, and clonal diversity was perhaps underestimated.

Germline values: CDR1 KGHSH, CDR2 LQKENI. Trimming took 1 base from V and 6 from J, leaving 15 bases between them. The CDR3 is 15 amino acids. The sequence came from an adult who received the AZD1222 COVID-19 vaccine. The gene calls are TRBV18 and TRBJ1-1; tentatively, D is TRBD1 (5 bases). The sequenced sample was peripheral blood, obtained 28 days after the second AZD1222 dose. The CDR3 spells CASSPRNFGTSEAFF. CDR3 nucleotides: TGTGCCAGCTCACCACGGAACTTTGGGACTTCTGAAGCTTTCTTT.